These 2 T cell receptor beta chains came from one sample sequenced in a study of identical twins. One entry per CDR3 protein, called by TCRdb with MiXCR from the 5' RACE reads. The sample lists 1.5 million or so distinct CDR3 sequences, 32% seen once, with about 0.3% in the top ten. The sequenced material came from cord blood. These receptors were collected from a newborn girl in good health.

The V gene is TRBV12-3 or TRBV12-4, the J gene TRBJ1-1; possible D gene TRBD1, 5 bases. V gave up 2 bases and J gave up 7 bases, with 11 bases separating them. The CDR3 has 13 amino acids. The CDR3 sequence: CASSLTGAGEAFF. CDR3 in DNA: TGTGCCAGCAGTTTAACCGGGGCGGGTGAAGCTTTCTTT.

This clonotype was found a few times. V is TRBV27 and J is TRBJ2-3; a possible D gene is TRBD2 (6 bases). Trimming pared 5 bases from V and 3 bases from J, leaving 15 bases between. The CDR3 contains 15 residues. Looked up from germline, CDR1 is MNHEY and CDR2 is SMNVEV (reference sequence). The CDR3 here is CASSTDGRGTDTQYF. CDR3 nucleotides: TGTGCCAGCAGTACAGACGGGAGAGGGACAGATACGCAGTATTTT.